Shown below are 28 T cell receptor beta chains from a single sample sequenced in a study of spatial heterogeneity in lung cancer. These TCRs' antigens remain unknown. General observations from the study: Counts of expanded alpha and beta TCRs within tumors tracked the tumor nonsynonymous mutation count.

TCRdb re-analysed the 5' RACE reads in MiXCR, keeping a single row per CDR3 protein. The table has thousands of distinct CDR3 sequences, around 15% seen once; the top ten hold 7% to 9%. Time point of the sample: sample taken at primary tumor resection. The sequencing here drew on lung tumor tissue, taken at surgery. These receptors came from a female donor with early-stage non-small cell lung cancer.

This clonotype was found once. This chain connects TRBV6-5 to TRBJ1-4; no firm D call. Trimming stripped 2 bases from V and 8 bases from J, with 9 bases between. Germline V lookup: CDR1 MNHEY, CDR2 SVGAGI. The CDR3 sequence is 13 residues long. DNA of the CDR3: TGTGCCAGCAGTTACGATAGTTTGGAAAAACTGTTTTTT. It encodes CASSYDSLEKLFF.

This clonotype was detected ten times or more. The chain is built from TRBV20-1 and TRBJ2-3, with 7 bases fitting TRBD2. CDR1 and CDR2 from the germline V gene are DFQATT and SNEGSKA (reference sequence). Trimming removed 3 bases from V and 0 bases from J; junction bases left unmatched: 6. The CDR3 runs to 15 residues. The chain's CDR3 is CSASGASGSTDTQYF. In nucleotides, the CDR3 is TGCAGTGCTAGTGGGGCTAGCGGAAGCACAGATACGCAGTATTTT.

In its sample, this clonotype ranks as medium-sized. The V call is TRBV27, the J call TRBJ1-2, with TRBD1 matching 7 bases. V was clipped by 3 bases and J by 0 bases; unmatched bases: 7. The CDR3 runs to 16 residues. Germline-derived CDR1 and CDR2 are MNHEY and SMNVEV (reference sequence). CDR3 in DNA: TGTGCCAGCAGTTTCTCCGGACAGGCAGCTAACTATGGCTACACCTTC. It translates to CASSFSGQAANYGYTF.

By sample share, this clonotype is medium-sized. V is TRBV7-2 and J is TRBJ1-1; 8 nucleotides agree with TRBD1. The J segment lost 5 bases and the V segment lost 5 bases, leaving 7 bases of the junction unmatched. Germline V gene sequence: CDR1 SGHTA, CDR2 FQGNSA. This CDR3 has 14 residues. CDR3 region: CASSVSGGRTEAFF. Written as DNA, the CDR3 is TGTGCCAGCAGCGTATCAGGGGGCCGAACTGAAGCTTTCTTT.

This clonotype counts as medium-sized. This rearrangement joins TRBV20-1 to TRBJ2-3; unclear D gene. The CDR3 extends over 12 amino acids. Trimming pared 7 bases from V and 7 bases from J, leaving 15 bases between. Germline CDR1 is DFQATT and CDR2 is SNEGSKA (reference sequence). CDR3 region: CSVPFRWNTQYF. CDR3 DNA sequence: TGCAGTGTTCCCTTCCGGTGGAATACGCAGTATTTT.

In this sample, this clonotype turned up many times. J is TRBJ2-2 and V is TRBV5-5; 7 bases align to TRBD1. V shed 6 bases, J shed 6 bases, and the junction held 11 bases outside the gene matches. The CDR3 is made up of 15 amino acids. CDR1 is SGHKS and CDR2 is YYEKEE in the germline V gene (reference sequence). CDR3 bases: TGTGCCAGCAAAGACAGGGTGGTTGCGCCCGGGGAGCTGTTTTTT. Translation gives CASKDRVVAPGELFF.

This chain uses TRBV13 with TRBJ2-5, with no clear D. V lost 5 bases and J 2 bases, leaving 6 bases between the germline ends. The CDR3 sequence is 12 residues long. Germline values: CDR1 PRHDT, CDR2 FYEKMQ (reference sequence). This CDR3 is CASSIAQETQYF. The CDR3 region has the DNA TGTGCCAGCAGCATTGCACAAGAGACCCAGTACTTC.

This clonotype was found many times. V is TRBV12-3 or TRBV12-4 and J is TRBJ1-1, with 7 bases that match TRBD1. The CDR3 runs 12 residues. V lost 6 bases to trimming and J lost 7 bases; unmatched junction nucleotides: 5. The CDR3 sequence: CASSPGGGEAFF. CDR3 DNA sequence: TGTGCCAGCAGCCCAGGGGGGGGTGAAGCTTTCTTT.

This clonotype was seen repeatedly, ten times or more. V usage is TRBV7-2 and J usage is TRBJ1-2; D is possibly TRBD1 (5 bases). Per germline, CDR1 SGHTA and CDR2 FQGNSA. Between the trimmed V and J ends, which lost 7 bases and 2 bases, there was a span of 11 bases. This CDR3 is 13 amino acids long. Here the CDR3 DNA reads TGTGCCAGCACCCCAGGGCCAAACTATGGCTACACCTTC. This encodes CASTPGPNYGYTF. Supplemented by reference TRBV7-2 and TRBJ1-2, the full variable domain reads GAGVSQSPSNKVTEKGKDVELRCDPISGHTALYWYRQSLGQGLEFLIYFQGNSAPDKSGLPSDRFSAERTGGSVSTLTIQRTQQEDSAVYLCASTPGPNYGYTFGSGTRLTVV.

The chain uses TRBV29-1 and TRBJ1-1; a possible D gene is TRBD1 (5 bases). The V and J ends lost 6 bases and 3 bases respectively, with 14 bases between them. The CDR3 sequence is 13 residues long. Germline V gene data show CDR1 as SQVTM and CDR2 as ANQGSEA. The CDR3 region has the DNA TGCAGCGTGGGCCAGGACATGTACACTGAAGCTTTCTTT. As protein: CSVGQDMYTEAFF.

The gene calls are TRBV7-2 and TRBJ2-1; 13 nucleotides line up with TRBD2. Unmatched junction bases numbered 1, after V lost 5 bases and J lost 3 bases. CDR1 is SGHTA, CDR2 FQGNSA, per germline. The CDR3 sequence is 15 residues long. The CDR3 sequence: CASSGTSGVYNEQFF. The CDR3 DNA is TGTGCCAGCAGCGGGACTAGCGGGGTCTACAATGAGCAGTTCTTC. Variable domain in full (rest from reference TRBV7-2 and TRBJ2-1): GAGVSQSPSNKVTEKGKDVELRCDPISGHTALYWYRQSLGQGLEFLIYFQGNSAPDKSGLPSDRFSAERTGGSVSTLTIQRTQQEDSAVYLCASSGTSGVYNEQFFGPGTRLTVL.

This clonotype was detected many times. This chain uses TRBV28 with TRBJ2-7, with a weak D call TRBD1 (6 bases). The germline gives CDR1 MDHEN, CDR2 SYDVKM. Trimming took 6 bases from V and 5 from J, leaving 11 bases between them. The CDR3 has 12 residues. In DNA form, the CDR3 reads TGTGCCAGCAGCCTAAACAGGGACGAGCAGTACTTC. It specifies CASSLNRDEQYF.

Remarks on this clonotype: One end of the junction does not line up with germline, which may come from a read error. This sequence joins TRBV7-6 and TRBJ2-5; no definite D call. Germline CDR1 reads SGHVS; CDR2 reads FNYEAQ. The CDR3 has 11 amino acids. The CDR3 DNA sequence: TGTGCCAGCAGCTTGAATGTAGCCCTGGACTTC. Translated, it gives CASSLNVALDF.

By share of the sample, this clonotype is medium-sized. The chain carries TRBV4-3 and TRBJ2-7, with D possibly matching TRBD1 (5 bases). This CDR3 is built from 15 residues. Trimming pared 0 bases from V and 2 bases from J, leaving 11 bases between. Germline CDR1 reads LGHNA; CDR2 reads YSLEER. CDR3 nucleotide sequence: TGCGCCAGCAGCCAAGATCCTTGGACACCCTACGAGCAGTACTTC. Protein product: CASSQDPWTPYEQYF.

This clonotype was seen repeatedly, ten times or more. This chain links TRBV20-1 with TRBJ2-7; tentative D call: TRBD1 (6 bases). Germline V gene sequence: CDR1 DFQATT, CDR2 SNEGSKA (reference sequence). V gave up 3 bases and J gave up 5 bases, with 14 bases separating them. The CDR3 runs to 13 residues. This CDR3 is CSARPTGIDEQYF. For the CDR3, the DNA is TGCAGTGCTAGGCCTACAGGGATCGACGAGCAGTACTTC.

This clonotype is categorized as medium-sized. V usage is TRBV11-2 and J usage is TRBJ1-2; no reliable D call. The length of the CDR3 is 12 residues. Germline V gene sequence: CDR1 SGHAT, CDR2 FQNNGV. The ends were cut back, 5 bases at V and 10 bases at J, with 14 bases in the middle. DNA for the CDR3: TGTGCCAGCAGCAAGCTCTACGCTGACTACACCTTC. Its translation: CASSKLYADYTF.

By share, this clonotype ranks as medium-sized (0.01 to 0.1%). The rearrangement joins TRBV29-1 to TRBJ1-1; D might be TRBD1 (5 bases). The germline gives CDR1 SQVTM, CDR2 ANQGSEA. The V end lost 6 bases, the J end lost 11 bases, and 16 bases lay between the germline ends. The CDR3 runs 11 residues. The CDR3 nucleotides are TGCAGCGTCTACAGGACCGCCGGGGCTTTCTTT. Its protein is CSVYRTAGAFF.

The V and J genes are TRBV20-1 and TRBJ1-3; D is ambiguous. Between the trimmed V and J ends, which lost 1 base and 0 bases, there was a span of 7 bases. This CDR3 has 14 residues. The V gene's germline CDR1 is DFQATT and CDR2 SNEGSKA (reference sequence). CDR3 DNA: TGCAGTGCTAGAGGATCGTACTCTGGAAACACCATATATTTT. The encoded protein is CSARGSYSGNTIYF.

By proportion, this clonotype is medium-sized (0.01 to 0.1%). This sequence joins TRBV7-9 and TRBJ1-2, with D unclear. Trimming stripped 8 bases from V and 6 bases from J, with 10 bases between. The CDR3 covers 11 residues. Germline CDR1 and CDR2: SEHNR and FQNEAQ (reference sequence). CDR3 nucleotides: TGTGCCAGCCGGGAAGCTAATGGCTACACCTTC. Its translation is CASREANGYTF.

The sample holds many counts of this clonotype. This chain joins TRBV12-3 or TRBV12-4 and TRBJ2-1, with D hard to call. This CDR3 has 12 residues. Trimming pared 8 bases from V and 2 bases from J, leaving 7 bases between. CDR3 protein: CASGGAYNEQFF. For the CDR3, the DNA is TGTGCCAGCGGTGGCGCCTACAATGAGCAGTTCTTC.

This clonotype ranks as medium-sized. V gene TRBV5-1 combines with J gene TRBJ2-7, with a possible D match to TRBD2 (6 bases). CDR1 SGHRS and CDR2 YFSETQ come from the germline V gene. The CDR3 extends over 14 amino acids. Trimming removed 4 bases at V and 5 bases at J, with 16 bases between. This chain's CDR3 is CASSPMGGFNEQYF. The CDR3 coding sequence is TGCGCCAGCAGCCCCATGGGAGGCTTCAACGAGCAGTACTTC.

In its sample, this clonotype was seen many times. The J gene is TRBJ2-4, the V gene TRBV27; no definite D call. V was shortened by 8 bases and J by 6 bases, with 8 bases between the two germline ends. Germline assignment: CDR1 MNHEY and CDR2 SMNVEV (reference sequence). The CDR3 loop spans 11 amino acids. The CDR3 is CASGARNIQYF. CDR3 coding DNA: TGTGCCAGCGGCGCCCGAAACATTCAGTACTTC.

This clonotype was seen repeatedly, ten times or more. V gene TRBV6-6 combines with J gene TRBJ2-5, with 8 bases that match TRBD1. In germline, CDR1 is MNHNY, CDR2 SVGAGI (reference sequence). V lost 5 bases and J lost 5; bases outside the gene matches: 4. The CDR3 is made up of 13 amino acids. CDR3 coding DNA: TGTGCCAGCAGTCGCAGGGGGCAGGAGACCCAGTACTTC. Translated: CASSRRGQETQYF.

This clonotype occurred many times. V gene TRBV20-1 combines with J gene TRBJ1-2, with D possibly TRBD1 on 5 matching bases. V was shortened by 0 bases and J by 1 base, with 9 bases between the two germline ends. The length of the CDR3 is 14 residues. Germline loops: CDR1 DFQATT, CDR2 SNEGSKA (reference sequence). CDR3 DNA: TGCAGTGCTAGAGACCAGGGAGTTAACTATGGCTACACCTTC. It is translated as CSARDQGVNYGYTF.

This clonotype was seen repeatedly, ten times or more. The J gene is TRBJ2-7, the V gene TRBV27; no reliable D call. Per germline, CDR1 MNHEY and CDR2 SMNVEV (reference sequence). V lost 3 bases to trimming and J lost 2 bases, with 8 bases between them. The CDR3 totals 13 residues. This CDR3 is CASSFGAAYEQYF. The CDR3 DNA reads TGTGCCAGCAGTTTCGGCGCGGCCTACGAGCAGTACTTC.

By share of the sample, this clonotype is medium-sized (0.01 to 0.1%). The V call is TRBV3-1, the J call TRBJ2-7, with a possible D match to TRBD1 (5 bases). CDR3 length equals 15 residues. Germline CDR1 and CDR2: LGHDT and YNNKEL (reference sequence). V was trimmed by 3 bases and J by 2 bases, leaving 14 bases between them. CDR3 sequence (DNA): TGTGCCAGCAGCCAGGGGCCGGTCCGCGCCTACGAGCAGTACTTC. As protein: CASSQGPVRAYEQYF.

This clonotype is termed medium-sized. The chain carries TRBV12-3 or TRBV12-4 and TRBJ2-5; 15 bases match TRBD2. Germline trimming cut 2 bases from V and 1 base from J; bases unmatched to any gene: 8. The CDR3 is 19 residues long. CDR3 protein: CASSLRVGLAGGPQETQYF. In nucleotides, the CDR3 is TGTGCCAGCAGTTTAAGAGTGGGACTAGCGGGGGGCCCCCAAGAGACCCAGTACTTC.

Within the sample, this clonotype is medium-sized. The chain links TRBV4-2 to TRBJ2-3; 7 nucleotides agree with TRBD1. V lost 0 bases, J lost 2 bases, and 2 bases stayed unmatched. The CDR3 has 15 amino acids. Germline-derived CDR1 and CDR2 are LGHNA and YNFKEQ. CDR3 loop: CASSQEGQPTDTQYF. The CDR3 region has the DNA TGTGCCAGCAGCCAAGAGGGACAGCCCACAGATACGCAGTATTTT.